This TCR beta chain was sequenced in a study of T cells in women clearing cervical HPV infection. V lost 7 bases to trimming and J lost 8 bases; unmatched junction nucleotides: 7. The length of the CDR3 is 14 residues. CDR1 is SGHRS, CDR2 YFSETQ, per germline. Here immunoSEQ multiplex PCR was the method, and the copy in TCRdb shows in-frame clones only, minus some. In total, the table holds tens of thousands of clones. A remark on this clone: Coverage ceases 3 residues before the CDR3 finishes, and the germline J gene fills in the end.

The specimen was blood buffy coat. This chain joins TRBV5-1 and TRBJ1-6, with 9 bases aligning to TRBD1. This clonotype originated in a woman between 18 and 70 years old with a cervical HPV16 infection that either progressed to CIN3+ or cleared (not recorded which). The CDR3 reads CASRDRGAHSPLHF. CDR3 DNA, as far as it was read: TGCGCCAGCCGAGACAGGGGGGCCCATTCACCC. The whole variable domain, filled in from reference TRBV5-1 and TRBJ1-6, reads KAGVTQTPRYLIKTRGQQVTLSCSPISGHRSVSWYQQTPGQGLQFLFEYFSETQRNKGNFPGRFSGRQFSNSRSEMNVSTLELGDSALYLCASRDRGAHSPLHFGNGTRLTVT.